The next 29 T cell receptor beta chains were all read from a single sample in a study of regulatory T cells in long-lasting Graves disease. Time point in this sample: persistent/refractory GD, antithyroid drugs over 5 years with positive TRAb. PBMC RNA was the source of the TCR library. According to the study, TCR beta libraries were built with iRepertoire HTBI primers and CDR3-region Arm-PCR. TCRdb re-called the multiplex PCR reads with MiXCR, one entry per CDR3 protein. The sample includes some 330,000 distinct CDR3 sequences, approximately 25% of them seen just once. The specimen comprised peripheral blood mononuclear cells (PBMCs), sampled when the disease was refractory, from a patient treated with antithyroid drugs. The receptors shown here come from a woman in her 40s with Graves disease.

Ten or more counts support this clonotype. CDR3 protein: CAWSGYQGTNEKLFF. In DNA, the CDR3 is TGTGCCTGGAGCGGTTACCAAGGAACTAATGAAAAACTGTTTTTT. The gene calls are TRBV30 and TRBJ1-4; D unclear. Germline V gene lookup returns CDR1 GTSNPN and CDR2 SVGIG (reference sequence). The CDR3 runs 15 residues. V shed 3 bases and J shed 1 base, with 12 bases lying between them. Using reference TRBV30 and TRBJ1-4 for the parts outside the CDR3, the full variable domain is SQTIHQWPATLVQPVGSPLSLECTVEGTSNPNLYWYRQAAGRGLQLLFYSVGIGQISSEVPQNLSASRPQDRQFILSSKKLLLSDSGFYLCAWSGYQGTNEKLFFGSGTQLSVL.

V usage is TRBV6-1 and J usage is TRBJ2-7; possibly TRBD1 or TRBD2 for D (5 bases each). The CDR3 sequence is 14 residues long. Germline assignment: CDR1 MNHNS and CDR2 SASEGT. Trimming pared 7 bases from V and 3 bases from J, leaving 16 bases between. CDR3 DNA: TGTGCCAGCACCTACGGGGCAGGGTACTACGAGCAGTACTTC. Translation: CASTYGAGYYEQYF.

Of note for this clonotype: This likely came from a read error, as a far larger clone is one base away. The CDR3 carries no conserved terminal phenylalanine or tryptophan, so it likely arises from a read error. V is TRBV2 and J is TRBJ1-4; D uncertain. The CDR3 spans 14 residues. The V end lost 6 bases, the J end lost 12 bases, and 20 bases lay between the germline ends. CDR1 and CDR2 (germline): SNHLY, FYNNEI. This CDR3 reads CASSLDFFDVELFS. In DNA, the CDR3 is TGTGCCAGCAGCTTAGACTTCTTCGACGTAGAACTGTTTTCT.

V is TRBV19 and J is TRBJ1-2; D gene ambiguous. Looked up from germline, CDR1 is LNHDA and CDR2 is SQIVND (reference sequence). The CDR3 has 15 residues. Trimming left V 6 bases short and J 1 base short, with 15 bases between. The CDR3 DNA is TGTGCCAGTAGCATATTGGGCGAAAATAACTATGGCTACACCTTC. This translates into CASSILGENNYGYTF. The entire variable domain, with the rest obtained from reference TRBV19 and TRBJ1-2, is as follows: DGGITQSPKYLFRKEGQNVTLSCEQNLNHDAMYWYRQDPGQGLRLIYYSQIVNDFQKGDIAEGYSVSREKKESFPLTVTSAQKNPTAFYLCASSILGENNYGYTFGSGTRLTVV.

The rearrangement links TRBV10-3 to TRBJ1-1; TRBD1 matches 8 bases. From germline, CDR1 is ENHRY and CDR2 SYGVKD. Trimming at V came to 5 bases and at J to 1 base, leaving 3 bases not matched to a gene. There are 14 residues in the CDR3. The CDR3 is CAISIDRGNTEAFF. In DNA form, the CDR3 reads TGTGCCATCAGTATTGACAGGGGGAACACTGAAGCTTTCTTT.

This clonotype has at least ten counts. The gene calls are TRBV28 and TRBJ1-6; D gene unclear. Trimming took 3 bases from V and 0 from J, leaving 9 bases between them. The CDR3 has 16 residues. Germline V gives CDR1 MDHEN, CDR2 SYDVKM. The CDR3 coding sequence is TGTGCCAGCAGTTTTGTATCGGACTCCTATAATTCACCCCTCCACTTT. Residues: CASSFVSDSYNSPLHF.

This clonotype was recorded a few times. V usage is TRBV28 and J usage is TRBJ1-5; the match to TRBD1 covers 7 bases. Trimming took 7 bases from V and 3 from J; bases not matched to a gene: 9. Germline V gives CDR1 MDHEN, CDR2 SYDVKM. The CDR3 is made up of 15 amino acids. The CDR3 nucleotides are TGTGCCAGCAAATGGCATACAGGGGTCAATCAGCCCCAGCATTTT. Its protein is CASKWHTGVNQPQHF. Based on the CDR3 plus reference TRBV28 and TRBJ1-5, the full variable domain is DVKVTQSSRYLVKRTGEKVFLECVQDMDHENMFWYRQDPGLGLRLIYFSYDVKMKEKGDIPEGYSVSREKKERFSLILESASTNQTSMYLCASKWHTGVNQPQHFGDGTRLSIL.

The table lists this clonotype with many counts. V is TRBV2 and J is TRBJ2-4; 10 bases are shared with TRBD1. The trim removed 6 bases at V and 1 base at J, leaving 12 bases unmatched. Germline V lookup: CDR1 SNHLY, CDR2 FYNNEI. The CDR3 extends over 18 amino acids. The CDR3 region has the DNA TGTGCCAGCAGCCCGGGACAGGGGAGTTGGGTGGCCAAAAACATTCAGTACTTC. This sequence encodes CASSPGQGSWVAKNIQYF.

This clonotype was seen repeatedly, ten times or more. CDR3 sequence reads: CASSLAPKPQHF. As DNA, the CDR3 is TGTGCCAGCAGTTTAGCCCCCAAGCCCCAGCATTTT. The V call is TRBV28, the J call TRBJ1-5; D not certain. The CDR3 contains 12 residues. Deletions cut 2 bases from V and 8 bases from J, with 7 bases between. CDR1 and CDR2 from the germline V gene are MDHEN and SYDVKM.

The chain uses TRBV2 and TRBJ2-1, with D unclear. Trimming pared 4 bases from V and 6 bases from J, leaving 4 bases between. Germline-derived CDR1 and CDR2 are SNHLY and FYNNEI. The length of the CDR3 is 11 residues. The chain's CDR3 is CASSVTNEQFF. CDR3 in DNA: TGTGCCAGCAGTGTAACCAATGAGCAGTTCTTC. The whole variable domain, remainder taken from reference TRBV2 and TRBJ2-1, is EPEVTQTPSHQVTQMGQEVILRCVPISNHLYFYWYRQILGQKVEFLVSFYNNEISEKSEIFDDQFSVERPDGSNFTLKIRSTKLEDSAMYFCASSVTNEQFFGPGTRLTVL.

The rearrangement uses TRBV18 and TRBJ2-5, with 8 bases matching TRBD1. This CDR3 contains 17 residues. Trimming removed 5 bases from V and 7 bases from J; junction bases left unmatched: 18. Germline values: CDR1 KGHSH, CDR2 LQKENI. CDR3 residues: CASSASRPTGDLRTQYF. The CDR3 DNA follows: TGTGCCAGCTCAGCCTCCCGCCCGACAGGGGACCTTCGGACCCAGTACTTC.

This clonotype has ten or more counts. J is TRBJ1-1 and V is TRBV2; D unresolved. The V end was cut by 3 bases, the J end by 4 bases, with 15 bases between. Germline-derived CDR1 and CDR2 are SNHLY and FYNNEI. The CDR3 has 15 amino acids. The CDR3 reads CASSDTIGGTTEAFF. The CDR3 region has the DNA TGTGCCAGCAGTGATACCATAGGCGGTACCACTGAAGCTTTCTTT.

The CDR3 reads CSARDPQLARAGDTQYF. Here the CDR3 DNA reads TGCAGTGCTAGAGATCCTCAACTAGCGAGGGCCGGAGATACGCAGTATTTT. J is TRBJ2-3 and V is TRBV20-1, with 7 bases matching TRBD2. The trim removed 0 bases at V and 5 bases at J, leaving 14 bases unmatched. The CDR3 has 17 residues. CDR1 and CDR2 (germline): DFQATT, SNEGSKA (reference sequence).

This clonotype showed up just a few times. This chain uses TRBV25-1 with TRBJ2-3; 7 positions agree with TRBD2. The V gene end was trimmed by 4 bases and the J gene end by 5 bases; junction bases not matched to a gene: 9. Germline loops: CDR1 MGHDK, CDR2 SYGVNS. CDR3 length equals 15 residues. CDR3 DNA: TGTGCCAGCAGTGGACTAGCTCATCTCGTAGATACGCAGTATTTT. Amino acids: CASSGLAHLVDTQYF.

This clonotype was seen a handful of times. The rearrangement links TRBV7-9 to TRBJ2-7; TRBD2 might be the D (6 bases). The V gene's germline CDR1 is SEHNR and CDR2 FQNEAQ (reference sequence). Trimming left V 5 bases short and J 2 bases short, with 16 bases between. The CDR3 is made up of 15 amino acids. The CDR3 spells CASSLGGEATYEQYF. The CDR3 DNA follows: TGTGCCAGCAGCCTAGGTGGGGAGGCCACCTACGAGCAGTACTTC.

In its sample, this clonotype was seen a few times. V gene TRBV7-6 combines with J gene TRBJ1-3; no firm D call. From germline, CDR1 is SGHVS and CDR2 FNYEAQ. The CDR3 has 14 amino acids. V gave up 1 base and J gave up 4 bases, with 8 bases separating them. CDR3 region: CASSLGHGGNTIYF. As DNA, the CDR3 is TGTGCCAGCAGCTTAGGACATGGAGGAAACACCATATATTTT.

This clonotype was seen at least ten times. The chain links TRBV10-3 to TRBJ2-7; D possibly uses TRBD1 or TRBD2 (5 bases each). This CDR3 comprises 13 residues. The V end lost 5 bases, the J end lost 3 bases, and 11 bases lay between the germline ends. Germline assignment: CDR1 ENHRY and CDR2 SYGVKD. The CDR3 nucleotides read TGTGCCATCAGTTTAGAGGGGAACTACGAGCAGTACTTC. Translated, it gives CAISLEGNYEQYF.

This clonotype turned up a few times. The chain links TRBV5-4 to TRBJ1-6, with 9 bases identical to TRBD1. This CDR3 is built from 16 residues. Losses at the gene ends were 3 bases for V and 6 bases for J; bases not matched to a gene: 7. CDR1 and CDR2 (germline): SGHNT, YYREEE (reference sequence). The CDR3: CASSWGQGEINSPLHF. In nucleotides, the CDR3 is TGTGCCAGCAGCTGGGGACAGGGAGAGATTAATTCACCCCTCCACTTT. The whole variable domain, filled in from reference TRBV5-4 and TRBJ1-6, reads ETGVTQSPTHLIKTRGQQVTLRCSSQSGHNTVSWYQQALGQGPQFIFQYYREEENGRGNFPPRFSGLQFPNYSSELNVNALELDDSALYLCASSWGQGEINSPLHFGNGTRLTVT.

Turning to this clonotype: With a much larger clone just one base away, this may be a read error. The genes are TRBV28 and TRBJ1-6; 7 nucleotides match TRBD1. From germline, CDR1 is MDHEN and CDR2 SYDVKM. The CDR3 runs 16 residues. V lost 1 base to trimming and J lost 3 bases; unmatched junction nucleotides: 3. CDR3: CASSLLRTGYNSPLHF. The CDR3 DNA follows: TGTGCCAGCAGTTTATTGCGGACAGGCTATAATTCACCCCTCCACTTT. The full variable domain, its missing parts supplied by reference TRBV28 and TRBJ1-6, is DVKVTQSSRYLVKRTGEKVFLECVQDMDHENMFWYRQDPGLGLRLIYFSYDVKMKEKGDIPEGYSVSREKKERFSLILESASTNQTSMYLCASSLLRTGYNSPLHFGNGTRLTVT.

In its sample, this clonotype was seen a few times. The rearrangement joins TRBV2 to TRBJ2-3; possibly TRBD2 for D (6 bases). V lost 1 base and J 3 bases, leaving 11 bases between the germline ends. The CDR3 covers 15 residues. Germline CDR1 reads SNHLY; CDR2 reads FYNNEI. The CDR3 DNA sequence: TGTGCCAGCAGTGAAGGCGTTGGGGGGACAGATACGCAGTATTTT. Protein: CASSEGVGGTDTQYF.

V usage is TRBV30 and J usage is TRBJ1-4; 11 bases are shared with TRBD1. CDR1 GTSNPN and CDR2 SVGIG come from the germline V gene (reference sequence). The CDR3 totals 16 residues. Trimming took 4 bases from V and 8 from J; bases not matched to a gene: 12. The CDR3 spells CAWTGQGAVKEEKLFF. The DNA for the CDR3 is TGTGCCTGGACCGGACAGGGGGCGGTAAAAGAGGAAAAACTGTTTTTT.

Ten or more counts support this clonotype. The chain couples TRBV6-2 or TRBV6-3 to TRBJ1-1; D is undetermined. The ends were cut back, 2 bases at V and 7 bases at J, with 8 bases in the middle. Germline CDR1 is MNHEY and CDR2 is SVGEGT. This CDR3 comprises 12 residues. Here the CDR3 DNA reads TGTGCCAGCAGTTACCCCCCTAATGAAGCTTTCTTT. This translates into CASSYPPNEAFF.

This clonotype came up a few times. In DNA form, the CDR3 reads TGTGCCAGCAGTCTTAGCGGTCCCTTCACAGATACGCAGTATTTT. It yields the protein CASSLSGPFTDTQYF. This rearrangement joins TRBV28 to TRBJ2-3; D possibly corresponds to TRBD2 (6 bases). The CDR3 sequence is 15 residues long. Germline V gene sequence: CDR1 MDHEN, CDR2 SYDVKM. V was cut by 5 bases and J by 2 bases, with 14 bases left in between.

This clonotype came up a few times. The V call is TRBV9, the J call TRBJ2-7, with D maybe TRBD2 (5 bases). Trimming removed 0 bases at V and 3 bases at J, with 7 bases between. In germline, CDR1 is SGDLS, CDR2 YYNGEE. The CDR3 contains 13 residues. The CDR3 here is CASSVGGNYEQYF. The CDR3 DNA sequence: TGTGCCAGCAGCGTAGGAGGGAACTACGAGCAGTACTTC.

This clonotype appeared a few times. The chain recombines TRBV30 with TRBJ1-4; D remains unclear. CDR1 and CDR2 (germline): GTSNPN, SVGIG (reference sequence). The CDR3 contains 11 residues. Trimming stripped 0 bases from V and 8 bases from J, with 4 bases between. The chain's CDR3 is CAWSVREKLFF. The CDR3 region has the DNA TGTGCCTGGAGTGTGAGGGAAAAACTGTTTTTT.

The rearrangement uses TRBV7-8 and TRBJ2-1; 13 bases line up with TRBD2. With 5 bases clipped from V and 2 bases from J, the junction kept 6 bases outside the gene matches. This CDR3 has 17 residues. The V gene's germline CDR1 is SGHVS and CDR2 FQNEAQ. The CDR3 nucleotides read TGTGCCAGCAGCCCCCGGACTAGCGGGAGAACCTACAATGAGCAGTTCTTC. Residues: CASSPRTSGRTYNEQFF. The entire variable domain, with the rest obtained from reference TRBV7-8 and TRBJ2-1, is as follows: GAGVSQSPRYKVAKRGQDVALRCDPISGHVSLFWYQQALGQGPEFLTYFQNEAQLDKSGLPSDRFFAERPEGSVSTLKIQRTQQEDSAVYLCASSPRTSGRTYNEQFFGPGTRLTVL.

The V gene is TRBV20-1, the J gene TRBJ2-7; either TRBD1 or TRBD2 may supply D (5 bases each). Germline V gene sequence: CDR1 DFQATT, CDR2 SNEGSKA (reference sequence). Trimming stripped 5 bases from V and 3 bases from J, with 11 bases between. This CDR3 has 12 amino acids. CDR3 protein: CSAPGPFYEQYF. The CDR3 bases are TGCAGTGCTCCGGGACCCTTCTACGAGCAGTACTTC.

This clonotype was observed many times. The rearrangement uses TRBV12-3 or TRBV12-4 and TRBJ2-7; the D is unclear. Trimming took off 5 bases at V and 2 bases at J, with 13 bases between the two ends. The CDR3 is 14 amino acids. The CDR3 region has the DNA TGTGCCAGCAGTCCAGACACGATCGCCTACGAGCAGTACTTC. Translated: CASSPDTIAYEQYF.

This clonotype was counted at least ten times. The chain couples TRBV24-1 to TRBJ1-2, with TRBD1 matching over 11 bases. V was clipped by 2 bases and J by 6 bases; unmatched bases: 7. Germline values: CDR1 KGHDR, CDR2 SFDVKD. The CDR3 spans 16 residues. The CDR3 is CATSDSTGTGGDGYTF. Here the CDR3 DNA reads TGTGCCACCAGTGATTCGACGGGGACAGGGGGTGATGGCTACACCTTC.